The 11 T cell receptor beta chains in this list originate from one sample, sequenced in a study of OX40 agonist ivuxolimab in advanced cancers. Sequencing was performed with immunoSEQ multiplex PCR; in TCRdb, only in-frame clones are kept and a portion is missing. Of some 94,000 clones in the sample, around 90% were seen once. The specimen was CD4+ or CD8+ T cells sorted from blood, collected in a trial of the OX40 agonist ivuxolimab. Source of these receptors: an adult with an advanced solid tumor such as melanoma, head and neck, liver or kidney cancer.

In this sample, this clone turned up once. As DNA, the CDR3 is TGTGCCAGCAGCGTTTCCGGGACACAACAAGAGACCCAGTACTTC. Translating gives CASSVSGTQQETQYF. The chain links TRBV9 to TRBJ2-5; maybe TRBD1 (6 bases). V lost 2 bases and J lost 2, with 13 bases in between. The CDR3 runs to 15 residues. Germline loops: CDR1 SGDLS, CDR2 YYNGEE. Looking up the rest from reference TRBV9 and TRBJ2-5 gives the full variable domain: DSGVTQTPKHLITATGQRVTLRCSPRSGDLSVYWYQQSLDQGLQFLIQYYNGEERAKGNILERFSAQQFPDLHSELNLSSLELGDSALYFCASSVSGTQQETQYFGPGTRLLVL.

This chain joins TRBV10-1 and TRBJ2-1, with TRBD2 matching 8 bases. The V gene's germline CDR1 is WNHNN and CDR2 SYGVQD (reference sequence). This CDR3 has 11 amino acids. The ends lost 2 bases at V and 12 bases at J; junction bases unmatched: 0. CDR3 bases: TGCGCCAGCAGTGAGGGGACTAGGCAGTTCTTC. This encodes CASSEGTRQFF.

This rearrangement joins TRBV27 to TRBJ2-2; D call uncertain. The CDR3 is 12 residues long. V gave up 2 bases and J gave up 10 bases, with 8 bases separating them. Per the germline V gene, CDR1 is MNHEY and CDR2 is SMNVEV (reference sequence). CDR3 coding DNA: TGTGCCAGCAGTTTACAAGGGCAGGAGCTGTTTTTT. Amino acid sequence: CASSLQGQELFF.

In DNA form, the CDR3 reads TGTGCCAGCAGCTTCGGCAGACTAGCTTTCTTT. Translating it yields CASSFGRLAFF. The V and J genes are TRBV5-6 and TRBJ1-1, with D uncertain. CDR1 is SGHDT, CDR2 YYEEEE, per germline. The CDR3 runs to 11 residues. V lost 2 bases, J lost 10 bases, and 9 bases lay in between.

The chain has TRBV5-6 and TRBJ1-1, with a weak D call TRBD1 (6 bases). The germline V and J ends were trimmed by 0 bases and 0 bases, with 12 bases remaining between them. The CDR3 is made up of 16 amino acids. The germline CDR1 and CDR2 sequences are SGHDT and YYEEEE. The DNA of the CDR3 is TGTGCCAGCAGCTTGGCCGCCAGGGGAATGAACACTGAAGCTTTCTTT. Translated: CASSLAARGMNTEAFF. Filled out from reference TRBV5-6 and TRBJ1-1, the complete variable domain reads DAGVTQSPTHLIKTRGQQVTLRCSPKSGHDTVSWYQQALGQGPQFIFQYYEEEERQRGNFPDRFSGHQFPNYSSELNVNALLLGDSALYLCASSLAARGMNTEAFFGQGTRLTVV.

V usage is TRBV4-1 and J usage is TRBJ2-7, with D tentatively TRBD1 or TRBD2 (5 bases each). This CDR3 has 13 amino acids. The germline V gene has CDR1 MGHRA and CDR2 YSYEKL. V was pared by 8 bases and J by 5 bases, with 16 bases between. DNA for the CDR3: TGCGCCAGCCGGGACGGGGCGGCGGACGAGCAGTACTTC. This gives the protein CASRDGAADEQYF.

The V and J genes are TRBV9 and TRBJ2-1, with D maybe TRBD2 (6 bases). Germline V gene sequence: CDR1 SGDLS, CDR2 YYNGEE. The CDR3 is 12 residues long. The V and J ends lost 4 bases and 10 bases respectively, with 12 bases between them. The CDR3 sequence is CASSSGTPEQFF. The CDR3 DNA sequence: TGTGCCAGCAGCTCCGGGACTCCCGAGCAGTTCTTC.

V and J are TRBV11-2 and TRBJ2-7, with 9 bases identical to TRBD1. CDR1 is SGHAT and CDR2 is FQNNGV in the germline V gene. Losses at the gene ends were 5 bases for V and 3 bases for J; bases not matched to a gene: 8. The CDR3 has 15 amino acids. The CDR3 coding sequence is TGTGCCAGCAGCACCCCGACAGGGGGTATCTACGAGCAGTACTTC. Translated, it gives CASSTPTGGIYEQYF.

The gene calls are TRBV9 and TRBJ2-7, with 10 bases fitting TRBD1. Germline V gives CDR1 SGDLS, CDR2 YYNGEE. With V trimmed by 4 bases and J by 5 bases, 12 bases remained unmatched. This CDR3 contains 16 residues. As DNA, the CDR3 is TGTGCCAGCAGCCCGGGGGGGGGACAGGGGCCCGACGAGCAGTACTTC. Its translation: CASSPGGGQGPDEQYF. The full variable domain, its missing parts supplied by reference TRBV9 and TRBJ2-7, is DSGVTQTPKHLITATGQRVTLRCSPRSGDLSVYWYQQSLDQGLQFLIQYYNGEERAKGNILERFSAQQFPDLHSELNLSSLELGDSALYFCASSPGGGQGPDEQYFGPGTRLTVT.

The genes are TRBV7-3 and TRBJ2-2; 10 nucleotides match TRBD2. From germline, CDR1 is SGHTA and CDR2 FQGTGA. The CDR3 extends over 14 amino acids. Trimming at V came to 5 bases and at J to 4 bases, leaving 1 base not matched to a gene. CDR3 DNA sequence: TGTGCCAGCAGCCCTAGCGGGAGCACCGGGGAGCTGTTTTTT. It codes for CASSPSGSTGELFF.

The chain couples TRBV27 to TRBJ1-6, with D hard to call. There are 13 residues in the CDR3. Germline V CDR1 and CDR2: MNHEY, SMNVEV (reference sequence). Trimming shortened V by 5 bases and J by 13 bases, and 15 bases separated the two germline ends. DNA of the CDR3: TGTGCCAGCAGTCACCGGACCTTTCAGCCCCTCCACTTT. This codes for CASSHRTFQPLHF.